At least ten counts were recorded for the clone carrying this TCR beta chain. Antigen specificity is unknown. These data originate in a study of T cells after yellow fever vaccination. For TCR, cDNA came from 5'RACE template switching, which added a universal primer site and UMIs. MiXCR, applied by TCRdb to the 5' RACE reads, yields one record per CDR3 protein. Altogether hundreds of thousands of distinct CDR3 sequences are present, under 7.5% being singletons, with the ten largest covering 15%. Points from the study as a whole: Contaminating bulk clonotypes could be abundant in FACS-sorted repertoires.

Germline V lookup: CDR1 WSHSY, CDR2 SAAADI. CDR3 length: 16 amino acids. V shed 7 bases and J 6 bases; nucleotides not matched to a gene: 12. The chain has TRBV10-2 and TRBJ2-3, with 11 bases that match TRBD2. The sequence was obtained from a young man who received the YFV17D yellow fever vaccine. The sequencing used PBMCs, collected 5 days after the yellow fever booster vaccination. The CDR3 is CASIQSSGRGSDTQYF. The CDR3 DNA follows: TGCGCCAGCATTCAAAGTAGCGGGAGGGGTTCTGATACGCAGTATTTT.